Listed below are T cell receptor beta chains from one sample, sequenced in a study of CD8+CD57+ T cells in acquired aplastic anemia. TCRdb re-called the reads with MiXCR, one entry per CDR3 protein. Of hundreds of thousands of distinct CDR3 sequences listed, 45% to 65% are singletons. What was sequenced was sorted CD4+, CD8+, or CD8+CD57+ T cells (not recorded which) from PBMCs. Receptors originate from a human donor with severe aplastic anemia or a healthy control (not recorded which). Both conserved end residues are part of each CDR3. The order of the fields is clone size, D gene, V gene, J gene, CDR3 DNA, CDR3 protein. A D gene is named only where the DNA matches it firmly. A clone size is listed for some rows: how often the clone was seen (once, few, many), or a class if it is expanded.

>.|TRBD2|TRBV7-2|TRBJ2-7
TGTGCCAGCAGCCGGACCACTAGCGTTGCCTACGAGCAGTACTTC
CASSRTTSVAYEQYF
>many|TRBD2|TRBV5-8|TRBJ2-5
TGTGCCAGCAGCAACCTAGCGGGGGGGCGAAAGACCCAGTACTTC
CASSNLAGGRKTQYF
>.|TRBD1|TRBV20-1|TRBJ2-7
TGCAGTGCTAGTAGGGGACAGGGGGACACCGGGGAGCAGTACTTC
CSASRGQGDTGEQYF
>many|TRBD1|TRBV7-2|TRBJ1-2
TGTGCCAGCAGCGAAGGGACAGGAATATATGGCTACACCTTC
CASSEGTGIYGYTF
>many|TRBD2|TRBV5-1|TRBJ2-5
TGCGCCAGCAGCTTGGCCCCTAGCGGGGCGGAGACCCAGTACTTC
CASSLAPSGAETQYF
>.|.|TRBV6-6|TRBJ2-7
TGTGCCAGCAGTTACTCGTCCAGCTACGAGCAGTACTTC
CASSYSSSYEQYF
>.|TRBD1|TRBV7-9|TRBJ1-2
TGTGCAGCCTCGCCGGGACAGGGCCTCTTGGGCTACACCTTC
CAASPGQGLLGYTF
>.|.|TRBV6-5|TRBJ2-7
TGTGCCAGCAGATATCCCGGCAGCGACGAGCAGTACTTC
CASRYPGSDEQYF
>once|.|TRBV20-1|TRBJ1-5
TGCAGTGCTAACTACAATGAGCAGCCCCAGCATTTT
CSANYNEQPQHF
>.|TRBD1|TRBV25-1|TRBJ1-2
TGTGCCAGCAGTATACAGGGGATGTCCCTCTATGGCTACACCTTC
CASSIQGMSLYGYTF
>.|.|TRBV2|TRBJ2-1
TGTGCCAGCAACCCGCTCGGGGGAACCGGTGACAATGAGCAGTTCTTC
CASNPLGGTGDNEQFF
>few|.|TRBV20-1|TRBJ1-2
TGCAGTGCCAAACGGGACACCGCAATCTATGGCTACACCTTC
CSAKRDTAIYGYTF
>.|TRBD1|TRBV7-6|TRBJ2-7
TGTGCCAGCAGCTTAGGACAGGGGAGGAGGCATCATTACGAGCAGTACTTC
CASSLGQGRRHHYEQYF
>.|.|TRBV29-1|TRBJ2-1
TGCAGCGTTGATGAACATTACAATGAGCAGTTCTTC
CSVDEHYNEQFF
>few|.|TRBV7-9|TRBJ2-7
TGTGCCAGCAGCTACCGGGACGACGAGCAGTACTTC
CASSYRDDEQYF
>.|.|TRBV7-3|TRBJ2-3
TGTGCCAGCAGCTTAGGCGGGGCCCTTTCGGGGGATACGCAGTATTTT
CASSLGGALSGDTQYF
>many|.|TRBV7-2|TRBJ1-2
TGTGCCAGCAGCTTAGCAGCTAACTATGGCTACACCTTC
CASSLAANYGYTF
>.|TRBD1|TRBV20-1|TRBJ1-2
TGCAGTGCTAGAGAGGCACCGGGACAGGGTAGCGGCTACACCTTC
CSAREAPGQGSGYTF
>many|TRBD2|TRBV18|TRBJ2-5
TGTGCCAGCTCACCTCGGGGGGATGTCCAAGAGACCCAGTACTTC
CASSPRGDVQETQYF
>few|.|TRBV19|TRBJ1-1
TGTGCCAGTAGTTTCGGGGGATTCACTGAAGCTTTCTTT
CASSFGGFTEAFF
>.|TRBD2|TRBV7-8|TRBJ2-5
TGTGCCAGCAGCTTAGAAGCTAGCGGAGAGACCCAGTACTTC
CASSLEASGETQYF
>.|.|TRBV10-3|TRBJ2-7
TGTGCCATCAGTGCAGGGGGGGGCCCAGGGATCTCCTACGAGCAGTACTTC
CAISAGGGPGISYEQYF
>once|.|TRBV14|TRBJ2-7
TGTGCCAGCAGCATCCCCGGGAGTGCTCGCGAGCAGTACTTC
CASSIPGSAREQYF
>.|.|TRBV7-9|TRBJ1-6
TGTGCCAGCAGCAATGATGCCCAGCCCCCTAATTCACCCCTCCACTTT
CASSNDAQPPNSPLHF
>few|.|TRBV2|TRBJ1-1
TGTGCCAGCAGTTCACCGGGACCCAGCGCAGCTTTCTTT
CASSSPGPSAAFF
>.|TRBD2|TRBV20-1|TRBJ2-3
TGCAGTGCTCCTCGGGCTAGCGGGGGGGCGACAGATACGCAGTATTTT
CSAPRASGGATDTQYF
>many|TRBD2|TRBV6-2/TRBV6-3|TRBJ2-7
TGTGCCAGCAGTTACGTGGCGGGGGAGGGAGAGCAGTACTTC
CASSYVAGEGEQYF
>many|.|TRBV5-1|TRBJ1-2
TGCGCCAGCAGCTTATCGGACAGAGAGAAATACACCTTC
CASSLSDREKYTF
>.|.|TRBV15|TRBJ1-2
TGTGCCACCAGCAGAGACCGGGGGCTTTATGGCTACACCTTC
CATSRDRGLYGYTF
>.|.|TRBV10-3|TRBJ1-1
TGTGCCATCAGTGAGGGCGGGGGGAGAAGAATGAACACTGAAGCTTTCTTT
CAISEGGGRRMNTEAFF
>.|.|TRBV2|TRBJ2-7
TGTGCCAGCAGTGAAGGGACAGCCGCCGTATACGAGCAGTACTTC
CASSEGTAAVYEQYF
>once|TRBD1|TRBV7-2|TRBJ2-3
TGTGCCAGCAGCCCCTCGACAGGGGGGACAGATACGCAGTATTTT
CASSPSTGGTDTQYF
>many|TRBD1|TRBV5-6|TRBJ2-3
TGTGCCAGCAGGCTGGGAACAGGGGGGCGCAATACGCAGTATTTT
CASRLGTGGRNTQYF
>many|TRBD1|TRBV19|TRBJ2-2
TGTGCCAGTAGTCTAGGACAGGCGGCGACCGGGGAGCTGTTTTTT
CASSLGQAATGELFF
>many|.|TRBV6-2/TRBV6-3|TRBJ2-7
TGTGCCAGCAGAACTTGGGACGAGAGCTCCTACGAGCAGTACTTC
CASRTWDESSYEQYF
>.|TRBD1|TRBV7-9|TRBJ2-7
TGTGCCAGCAGGACGACAGGGACGGGGTACGAGCAGTACTTC
CASRTTGTGYEQYF
>.|TRBD1|TRBV9|TRBJ2-7
TGTGCCAGCAGCGTAGCCCTACCGGGGACAGGGCCTGACGAGCAGTACTTC
CASSVALPGTGPDEQYF
>.|.|TRBV5-1|TRBJ1-1
TGCGCCAGCAGCCCCCGGGACAAAGGGGAGATCACTGAAGCTTTCTTT
CASSPRDKGEITEAFF
>.|TRBD1|TRBV25-1|TRBJ1-3
TGTGCCAGCAGTGACAGAGACAGGGGTGGAAACACCATATATTTT
CASSDRDRGGNTIYF
>.|.|TRBV19|TRBJ1-2
TGTGCCAGTAGCCCGGCAGGGCCTTATGGCTACACCTTC
CASSPAGPYGYTF
>.|.|TRBV5-1|TRBJ2-5
TGCGCCAGCAGCACCGGGACACCCTTGGAGACCCAGTACTTC
CASSTGTPLETQYF
>many|.|TRBV2|TRBJ1-2
TGTGCCAGCAGTGAAGACGTAGGAACAGATGGCTACACCTTC
CASSEDVGTDGYTF
>once|.|TRBV19|TRBJ1-1
TGTGCCAGTAGGTTTAGGAACACTGAAGCTTTCTTT
CASRFRNTEAFF
>.|TRBD1|TRBV5-1|TRBJ2-7
TGCGCCAGCAGCATGGGGACAGATCTCTACGAGCAGTACTTC
CASSMGTDLYEQYF
>.|TRBD1|TRBV2|TRBJ1-6
TGTGCCAGCAGTGAAAAGGACAGGGGTGGTTCACCCCTCCACTTT
CASSEKDRGGSPLHF
>many|.|TRBV27|TRBJ2-1
TGTGCCAGCAGTTTAGCGCATGAGCAGTTCTTC
CASSLAHEQFF
>.|.|TRBV7-3|TRBJ2-5
TGTGCCAGCAGCTTCCAAGCGGAAGAGACCCAGTACTTC
CASSFQAEETQYF
>once|.|TRBV5-1|TRBJ1-4
TGCGCCAGCAGCGCCAACAGGGAAGCTCATGAAAAACTGTCTTTT
CASSANREAHEKLSF
>many|TRBD2|TRBV7-6|TRBJ2-3
TGTGCCAGCAGCTTAGCTAGCGGGGGGGCAGATACGCAGTATTTT
CASSLASGGADTQYF
>.|.|TRBV9|TRBJ2-3
TGTGCCAGCAGCGTAGGAGGGGGGGGGCCAGATACGCAGTATTTT
CASSVGGGGPDTQYF
>many|TRBD2|TRBV9|TRBJ2-3
TGTGCCAGCAGCGTAGCTGCGGGGGGTACAGATACGCAGTATTTT
CASSVAAGGTDTQYF
>many|.|TRBV19|TRBJ1-2
TGTGCCAGTAGTATTTATGGAAGTTTTGTGAACTATGGCTACACCTTC
CASSIYGSFVNYGYTF
>.|.|TRBV9|TRBJ1-2
TGTGCCAGCAGCGGTGTCAACTATGGCTACACCTTC
CASSGVNYGYTF
>.|.|TRBV7-2|TRBJ2-7
TGTGCCAGCAGCTTAGGATACCACGAGCAGTACTTC
CASSLGYHEQYF
>.|TRBD2|TRBV29-1|TRBJ2-2
TGCGGCGTTGACGGACTAGGAACCGGGGAGCTGTTTTTT
CGVDGLGTGELFF